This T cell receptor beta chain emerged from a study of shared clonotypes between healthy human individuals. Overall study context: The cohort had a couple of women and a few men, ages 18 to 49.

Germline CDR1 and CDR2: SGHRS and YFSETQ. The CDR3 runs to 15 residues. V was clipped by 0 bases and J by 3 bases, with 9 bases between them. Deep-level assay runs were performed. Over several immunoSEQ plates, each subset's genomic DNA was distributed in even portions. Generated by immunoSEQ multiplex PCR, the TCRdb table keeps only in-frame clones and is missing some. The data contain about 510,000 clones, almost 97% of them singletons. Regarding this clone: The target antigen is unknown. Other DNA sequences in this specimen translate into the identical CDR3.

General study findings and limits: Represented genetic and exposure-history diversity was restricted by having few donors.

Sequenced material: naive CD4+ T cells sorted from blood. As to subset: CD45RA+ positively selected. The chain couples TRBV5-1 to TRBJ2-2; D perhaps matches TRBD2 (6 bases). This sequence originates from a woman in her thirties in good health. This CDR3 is CASSLVAGHTGELFF. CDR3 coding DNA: TGCGCCAGCAGCTTGGTGGCGGGACACACCGGGGAGCTGTTTTTT. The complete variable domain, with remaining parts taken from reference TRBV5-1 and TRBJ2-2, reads KAGVTQTPRYLIKTRGQQVTLSCSPISGHRSVSWYQQTPGQGLQFLFEYFSETQRNKGNFPGRFSGRQFSNSRSEMNVSTLELGDSALYLCASSLVAGHTGELFFGEGSRLTVL.